Each of the 21 T cell receptor beta chains below was sequenced from the same sample in a study of PD-1 blockade in classical Hodgkin lymphoma. Sequencing was performed with immunoSEQ multiplex PCR; in TCRdb, only in-frame clones are kept and a portion is missing. The data contain approximately 35,000 clones, roughly 91% of them singletons. This sample's time point: newly diagnosed, previously untreated cHL patient sample. Researchers used magnetic negative selection to pull out pure CD4+ T cells from thawed PBMCs. Specimen: CD4+ T cells from blood. Receptor source: a human donor with classical Hodgkin lymphoma.

The J gene is TRBJ1-3, the V gene TRBV18, with D possibly matching TRBD1 (6 bases). Trimming shortened V by 4 bases and J by 0 bases, and 13 bases separated the two germline ends. In germline, CDR1 is KGHSH, CDR2 LQKENI. The CDR3 runs 16 residues. The CDR3 DNA reads as TGTGCCAGCTCACTCACAGGGAGCAGCTCTGGAAACACCATATATTTT. Amino acid sequence: CASSLTGSSSGNTIYF.

The CDR3 region is CASSRQGATNEKLFF. DNA for the CDR3: TGTGCCAGCTCTCGACAGGGAGCAACTAATGAAAAACTGTTTTTT. The chain uses TRBV18 and TRBJ1-4, with TRBD1 matching 7 bases. With V trimmed by 6 bases and J by 0 bases, 4 bases remained unmatched. Germline-derived CDR1 and CDR2 are KGHSH and LQKENI. CDR3 length: 15 amino acids.

The genes are TRBV12-5 and TRBJ1-1; D might be TRBD1 (5 bases). Between the trimmed V and J ends, which lost 1 base and 1 base, there was a span of 16 bases. The germline CDR1 and CDR2 sequences are LGHNT and FRNRAP. The CDR3 loop spans 17 amino acids. The CDR3 nucleotides read TGTGCTAGTGGTTTGGGCAAATCGGGACCGCAGAACACTGAAGCTTTCTTT. The encoded protein is CASGLGKSGPQNTEAFF.

The chain uses TRBV20-1 and TRBJ1-2; TRBD1 matches at 7 bases. V shed 7 bases and J 8 bases; nucleotides not matched to a gene: 7. The CDR3 is made up of 11 amino acids. Germline CDR1 DFQATT, CDR2 SNEGSKA (reference sequence). This chain's CDR3 is CSVRGQDGYTF. The CDR3 coding sequence is TGCAGTGTCCGAGGACAGGACGGCTACACCTTC.

CDR3 protein: CASSLALQGYEQYF. As DNA, the CDR3 is TGCGCCAGCAGCTTGGCCCTACAGGGATACGAGCAGTACTTC. The genes are TRBV5-1 and TRBJ2-7, with D perhaps matching TRBD1 (6 bases). CDR3 size: 14 residues. Looked up from germline, CDR1 is SGHRS and CDR2 is YFSETQ. The V gene lost 0 bases and the J gene lost 4 bases, with 11 bases spanning the gap.

This chain connects TRBV19 to TRBJ1-1; the D gene is possibly TRBD1 (6 bases). Trimming took 4 bases from V and 5 from J, leaving 11 bases between them. There are 13 residues in the CDR3. CDR1 is LNHDA and CDR2 is SQIVND in the germline V gene (reference sequence). DNA of the CDR3: TGTGCCAGTAGTAGCCAGGGGTGGACTGAAGCTTTCTTT. It is translated as CASSSQGWTEAFF.

The V and J genes are TRBV6-4 and TRBJ1-1; D gene uncertain. Deletions cut 6 bases from V and 4 bases from J, with 15 bases between. The CDR3 length is 14 residues. The germline V gene has CDR1 MRHNA and CDR2 SNTAGT. The CDR3 here is CASSATAWGTEAFF. CDR3 nucleotides: TGTGCCAGCAGCGCGACTGCGTGGGGCACTGAAGCTTTCTTT.

V and J are TRBV27 and TRBJ1-4; weak D call: TRBD1 (5 bases). V lost 11 bases, J lost 8 bases, and 12 bases lay in between. CDR3 length: 11 residues. Germline CDR1 reads MNHEY; CDR2 reads SMNVEV (reference sequence). CDR3 sequence: CAAGVREKLFF. DNA of the CDR3: TGTGCCGCGGGGGTTCGGGAAAAACTGTTTTTT.

The CDR3 protein is CASSKLDQETQYF. CDR3 coding DNA: TGTGCCAGTAGCAAACTAGACCAAGAGACCCAGTACTTC. The V call is TRBV19, the J call TRBJ2-5; D is perhaps TRBD2 (5 bases). The V end lost 6 bases, the J end lost 0 bases, and 8 bases lay between the germline ends. Germline V gene lookup returns CDR1 LNHDA and CDR2 SQIVND (reference sequence). The CDR3 runs 13 residues.

The rearrangement uses TRBV30 and TRBJ1-2, with D maybe TRBD1 (5 bases). The V gene's germline CDR1 is GTSNPN and CDR2 SVGIG (reference sequence). V was cut by 3 bases and J by 4 bases, with 9 bases left in between. CDR3 length: 12 amino acids. Here the CDR3 reads CAWSRAAYGYTF. The CDR3 DNA reads as TGTGCCTGGAGCAGGGCTGCCTATGGCTACACCTTC.

The chain recombines TRBV29-1 with TRBJ1-2, with no clear D. The CDR3 is 15 amino acids. Germline assignment: CDR1 SQVTM and CDR2 ANQGSEA. Trimming pared 5 bases from V and 1 base from J, leaving 17 bases between. CDR3 loop: CSVWLRADYNYGYTF. The CDR3 nucleotides read TGCAGCGTTTGGTTGAGGGCAGATTATAACTATGGCTACACCTTC.

This clone was seen a single time. The V and J genes are TRBV19 and TRBJ1-2, with D perhaps TRBD1 (6 bases). The germline V gene encodes CDR1 LNHDA and CDR2 SQIVND (reference sequence). Trimming took 7 bases from V and 0 from J, leaving 18 bases between them. The CDR3 covers 16 residues. CDR3 protein: CASTRLTGIANYGYTF. CDR3 sequence (DNA): TGTGCCAGTACCAGATTAACAGGGATAGCTAACTATGGCTACACCTTC. Combining the CDR3 with reference TRBV19 and TRBJ1-2 gives the whole variable domain DGGITQSPKYLFRKEGQNVTLSCEQNLNHDAMYWYRQDPGQGLRLIYYSQIVNDFQKGDIAEGYSVSREKKESFPLTVTSAQKNPTAFYLCASTRLTGIANYGYTFGSGTRLTVV.

This sequence joins TRBV30 and TRBJ2-3; D gene uncertain. Germline V lookup: CDR1 GTSNPN, CDR2 SVGIG (reference sequence). The CDR3 loop spans 15 amino acids. Trimming removed 1 base at V and 0 bases at J, with 11 bases between. CDR3 protein: CAWSGLGTSTDTQYF. As DNA, the CDR3 is TGTGCCTGGAGTGGGCTAGGAACTAGCACAGATACGCAGTATTTT.

The CDR3 protein is CASRQGGRETQYF. The CDR3 DNA follows: TGTGCCAGCCGACAAGGGGGCCGAGAGACCCAGTACTTC. This sequence joins TRBV27 and TRBJ2-5; TRBD1 matches at 7 bases. V shed 8 bases, J shed 4 bases, and the junction held 7 bases outside the gene matches. Germline CDR1 and CDR2: MNHEY and SMNVEV (reference sequence). The CDR3 consists of 13 residues.

The chain joins TRBV5-4 to TRBJ1-1; D remains unclear. CDR1 and CDR2 from the germline V gene are SGHNT and YYREEE (reference sequence). Trimming stripped 5 bases from V and 1 base from J, with 12 bases between. The CDR3 totals 14 residues. In DNA, the CDR3 is TGTGCCAGCAGTCTGGCATCAACGAACACTGAAGCTTTCTTT. Residues: CASSLASTNTEAFF.

The rearrangement links TRBV5-1 to TRBJ2-3; D may be TRBD1 or TRBD2 (5 bases each). Trimming cost V 0 bases and J 0 bases, with 5 bases left between them. The CDR3 contains 14 residues. CDR1 SGHRS and CDR2 YFSETQ come from the germline V gene. The CDR3 sequence is CASSLGDSTDTQYF. CDR3 coding DNA: TGCGCCAGCAGCTTGGGGGACAGCACAGATACGCAGTATTTT.

The rearrangement joins TRBV5-1 to TRBJ1-3; D unresolved. V was pared by 0 bases and J by 8 bases, with 9 bases between. The CDR3 is 13 residues long. Germline CDR1 SGHRS, CDR2 YFSETQ. The CDR3 sequence is CASSLEGVDTIYF. The DNA for the CDR3 is TGCGCCAGCAGCTTGGAAGGAGTCGACACCATATATTTT.

The chain couples TRBV9 to TRBJ2-1; 13 bases fit TRBD2. The CDR3 has 17 amino acids. Unmatched junction bases numbered 8, after V lost 0 bases and J lost 8 bases. The V gene's germline CDR1 is SGDLS and CDR2 YYNGEE. This CDR3 reads CASSVDQTSGGTDEQFF. The CDR3 region has the DNA TGTGCCAGCAGCGTAGACCAGACTAGCGGGGGGACGGATGAGCAGTTCTTC.

This chain uses TRBV18 with TRBJ2-7, with a weak D call TRBD2 (6 bases). V was trimmed by 3 bases and J by 9 bases, leaving 15 bases between them. The CDR3 is 13 residues long. Germline V gene sequence: CDR1 KGHSH, CDR2 LQKENI. In DNA, the CDR3 is TGTGCCAGCTCACCGTCCCCGGAGGGCGCGCAGTACTTC. This gives the protein CASSPSPEGAQYF.

The V call is TRBV7-8, the J call TRBJ1-1; D call uncertain. The CDR3 loop spans 13 amino acids. Germline lookup yields CDR1 SGHVS and CDR2 FQNEAQ. V shed 1 base and J shed 11 bases, with 14 bases lying between them. The CDR3, as DNA: TGTGCCAGCAGCTTAGGGCAGATCCTTGGGGCTTTCTTT. It yields the protein CASSLGQILGAFF.

This chain links TRBV7-6 with TRBJ2-2, with a weak D call TRBD2 (5 bases). The CDR3 loop spans 16 amino acids. Trimming removed 2 bases from V and 2 bases from J, with 12 bases in between. The V gene's germline CDR1 is SGHVS and CDR2 FNYEAQ. This chain's CDR3 is CASSLLSGSNTGELFF. CDR3 sequence (DNA): TGTGCCAGCAGCTTATTATCTGGGAGCAACACCGGGGAGCTGTTTTTT.